This T cell receptor beta chain was sequenced during a study of T cell responses to AZD1222 COVID-19 vaccine. Study-wide background: Whether given at about 4 or about 12 weeks, second doses were pooled. Study-wide results and caveats: Samples come after the peak T cell response, not at day 14. Unmutated regions of variants are reportedly targeted by nearly half of spike-specific TCRs. White British ancestry dominated among donors, who included more females, and clonal diversity was possibly underestimated.

The V and J ends lost 0 bases and 3 bases respectively, with 7 bases between them. This CDR3 has 13 residues. The germline V gene has CDR1 SGHRS and CDR2 YFSETQ. Sequenced by immunoSEQ multiplex PCR; TCRdb stores in-frame clones only, minus some. The profile shows roughly 110,000 clones, roughly 90% of them singletons. For this clone: As yet, its antigen is unknown.

This TCR was recovered from an adult in good health. Sequenced material: peripheral blood, taken on day 0 of AZD1222 vaccination. The V gene is TRBV5-1, the J gene TRBJ2-7, with unresolved D. The CDR3 reads CASSLDSDYEQYF. In DNA, the CDR3 is TGCGCCAGCAGCTTGGATTCAGACTACGAGCAGTACTTC.